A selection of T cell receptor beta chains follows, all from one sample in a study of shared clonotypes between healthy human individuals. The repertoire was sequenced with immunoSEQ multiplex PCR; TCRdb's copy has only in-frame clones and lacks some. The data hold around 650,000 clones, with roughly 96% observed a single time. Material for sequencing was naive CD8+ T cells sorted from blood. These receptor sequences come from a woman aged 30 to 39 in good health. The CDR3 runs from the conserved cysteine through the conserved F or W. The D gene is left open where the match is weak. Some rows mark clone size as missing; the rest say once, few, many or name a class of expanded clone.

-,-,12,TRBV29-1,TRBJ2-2,TGCAGCGTTGGTACAGTCACCGGGGAGCTGTTTTTT,CSVGTVTGELFF
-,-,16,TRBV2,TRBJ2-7,TGTGCCAGCAGTGAAGCGGGGGGGCGGACTCCCTACGAGCAGTACTTC,CASSEAGGRTPYEQYF
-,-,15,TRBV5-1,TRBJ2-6,TGCGCCAGCACTGTCTCAGACTCTGGGGCCAACGTCCTGACTTTC,CASTVSDSGANVLTF
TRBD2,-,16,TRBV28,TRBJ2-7,TGTGCCAGCAGTTTATCTTCGTCTAGCGGGACCTACGAGCAGTACTTC,CASSLSSSSGTYEQYF
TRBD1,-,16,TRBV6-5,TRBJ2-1,TGTGCCAGCAGTTTAGGGACAGTCGTTTCCTACAATGAGCAGTTCTTC,CASSLGTVVSYNEQFF
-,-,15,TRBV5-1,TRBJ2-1,TGCGCCAGCAGCTTGGCGGCTAGCTCCTACAATGAGCAGTTCTTC,CASSLAASSYNEQFF
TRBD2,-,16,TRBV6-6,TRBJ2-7,TGTGCCAGCAGTGGGGGACTAGCGGGAGTTTATGGCGAGCAGTACTTC,CASSGGLAGVYGEQYF
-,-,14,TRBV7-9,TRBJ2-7,TGTGCCAGCAGCTTAGTCGGAGCCCCCTCCGAGCAGTACTTC,CASSLVGAPSEQYF
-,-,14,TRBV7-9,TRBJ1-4,TGTGCCAGCAGCTTCGTCGCAGGGCGGGAAAAACTGTTTTTT,CASSFVAGREKLFF
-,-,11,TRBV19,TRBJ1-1,TGTGCCAGCAGAAACAGGTTTGAAGCTTTCTTT,CASRNRFEAFF
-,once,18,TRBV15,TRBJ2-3,TGTGCCACCAGCAGAGAATATCAGGGGACCCCTAGCACAGATACGCAGTATTTT,CATSREYQGTPSTDTQYF
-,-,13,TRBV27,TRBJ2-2,TGTGCCAGCAGTTTCTTCGATGGCGGGGAGCTGTTTTTT,CASSFFDGGELFF
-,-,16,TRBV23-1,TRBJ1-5,TGCGCCAGCAGTCAATCTCGGCTTCCAGCGGATCAGCCCCAGCATTTT,CASSQSRLPADQPQHF
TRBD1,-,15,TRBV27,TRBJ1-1,TGTGCCAGCAGTTTATCGACCCAGGGGGTCACTGAAGCTTTCTTT,CASSLSTQGVTEAFF
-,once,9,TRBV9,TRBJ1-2,TGTGCCAGCAACCCCGACAGGCCTTTC,CASNPDRPF
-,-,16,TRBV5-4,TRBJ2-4,TGTGCCAGCAGTCACAGGGGAGGGACGGCCAAAAACATTCAGTACTTC,CASSHRGGTAKNIQYF
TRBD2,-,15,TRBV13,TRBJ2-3,TGTGCCAGCAGCCCAGAGCGGGAGAGCACAGATACGCAGTATTTT,CASSPERESTDTQYF
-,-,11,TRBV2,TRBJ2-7,TGTGCCAGCAAAGGGACCCACGAGCAGTACTTC,CASKGTHEQYF
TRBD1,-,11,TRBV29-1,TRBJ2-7,TGCAGCGTGGGGACAGCCTACGAGCAGTACTTC,CSVGTAYEQYF
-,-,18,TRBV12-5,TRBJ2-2,TGTGCTAGTGGTTTGATGACAGGGACTTCGGATAACACCGGGGAGCTGTTTTTT,CASGLMTGTSDNTGELFF
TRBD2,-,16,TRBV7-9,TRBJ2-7,TGTGCCAGCAGCCATCGACTAGCGGGGGACTTCTACGAGCAGTACTTC,CASSHRLAGDFYEQYF
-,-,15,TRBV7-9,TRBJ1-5,TGTGCCAGCAGCTCCAGTGTAGGGAGCAATCAGCCCCAGCATTTT,CASSSSVGSNQPQHF
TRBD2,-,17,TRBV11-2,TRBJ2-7,TGTGCCAGCAGCTCCCGACTAGCGGGAGGGCCGGCCTACGAGCAGTACTTC,CASSSRLAGGPAYEQYF
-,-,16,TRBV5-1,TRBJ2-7,TGCGCCAGCAGCTTGCGAGCGGCTGGGGTTTCCTACGAGCAGTACTTC,CASSLRAAGVSYEQYF
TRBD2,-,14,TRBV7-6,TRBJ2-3,TGTGCCAGCAGCTCAGCGGGAGGCACAGATACGCAGTATTTT,CASSSAGGTDTQYF
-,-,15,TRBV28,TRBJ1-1,TGTGCCAGCAGTTTACGGGGTGACGGAACGTTTGAAGCTTTCTTT,CASSLRGDGTFEAFF
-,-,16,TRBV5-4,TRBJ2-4,TGTGCCAGCAGCTTGGCCGAAGGGGACAACCGAAACATTCAGTACTTC,CASSLAEGDNRNIQYF
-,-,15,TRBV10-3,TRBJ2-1,TGTGCCATCAGTGAGGGCGACGGATCCTACAATGAGCAGTTCTTC,CAISEGDGSYNEQFF
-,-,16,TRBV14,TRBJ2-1,TGTGCCAGCAGCCAAGATCTAGCTAGTCCGAACAATGAGCAGTTCTTC,CASSQDLASPNNEQFF
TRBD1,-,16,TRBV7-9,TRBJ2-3,TGTGCCAGCAGCCACCCACAGGGGGAAGGCACAGATACGCAGTATTTT,CASSHPQGEGTDTQYF
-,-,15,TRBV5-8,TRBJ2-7,TGTGCCAGCAGCTTGTGGGCCCCCGTTGGTTCGGAGCAGTACTTC,CASSLWAPVGSEQYF
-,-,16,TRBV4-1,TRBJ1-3,TGCGCCAGCAGCCAAGGCCCGGGTGGTTCTGGAAACACCATATATTTT,CASSQGPGGSGNTIYF
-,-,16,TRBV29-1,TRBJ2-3,TGCAGCGTTGAAGCCCCCGGACGTCCCTCGGTGGATACGCAGTATTTT,CSVEAPGRPSVDTQYF
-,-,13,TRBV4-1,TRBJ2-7,TGCGCCAGCAGCCAGGGGTTCTCCTACGAGCAGTACTTC,CASSQGFSYEQYF
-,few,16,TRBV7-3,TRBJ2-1,TGTGCCAGCAGCGTGAAGGGGACGACCTCCTACAATGAGCAGTTCTTC,CASSVKGTTSYNEQFF
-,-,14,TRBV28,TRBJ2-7,TGTGCCAGCGGTAGCCGGGGGGCTACCTACGAGCAGTACTTC,CASGSRGATYEQYF
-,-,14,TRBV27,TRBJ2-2,TGTGCCAGCAGTTCGGCCATGAACACCGGGGAGCTGTTTTTT,CASSSAMNTGELFF
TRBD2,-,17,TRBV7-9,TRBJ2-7,TGTGCCAGCAGCGCCCGAGGGAGCGGGAGCCAAACTTACGAGCAGTACTTC,CASSARGSGSQTYEQYF
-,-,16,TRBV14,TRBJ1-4,TGTGCCAGCAGCCAAGATATAGGCTCAACTAATGAAAAACTGTTTTTT,CASSQDIGSTNEKLFF
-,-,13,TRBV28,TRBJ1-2,TGTGCCAGCAGTCCGCAGACAGTGCGGGGCTACACCTTC,CASSPQTVRGYTF
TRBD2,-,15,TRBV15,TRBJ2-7,TGTGCCACCAGCAGAGTGGATCGGGGGGACTACGAGCAGTACTTC,CATSRVDRGDYEQYF
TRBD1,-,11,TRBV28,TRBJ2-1,TGTGCCAGCAGTACCGGGACAGGACCGTTCTTC,CASSTGTGPFF
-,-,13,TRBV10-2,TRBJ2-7,TGCGCCAGCAGTGAGGGCGGATCCTACGAGCAGTACTTC,CASSEGGSYEQYF
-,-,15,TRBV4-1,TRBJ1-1,TGCGCCAGCAGCCAGGGACCAGGGGAGGTCACTGAAGCTTTCTTT,CASSQGPGEVTEAFF
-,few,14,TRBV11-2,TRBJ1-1,TGTGCCAGCAGCTTCCCGCGAGGGGACACTGAAGCTTTCTTT,CASSFPRGDTEAFF
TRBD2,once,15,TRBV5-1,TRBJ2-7,TGCGCCAGCAGCTTGGTTAGCCGGGGGGTTTACGAGCAGTACTTC,CASSLVSRGVYEQYF
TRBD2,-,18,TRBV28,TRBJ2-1,TGTGCCAGCAGTTTATCCCTGAGGACTAGCGGGACCTACAATGAGCAGTTCTTC,CASSLSLRTSGTYNEQFF